The 3 T cell receptor beta chains below come from one sample, sequenced in a study of shared clonotypes between healthy human individuals. Generated by immunoSEQ multiplex PCR, the TCRdb table keeps only in-frame clones and is missing some. Of about 1,800,000 clones listed, about 94% were seen once; the top ten hold 1% to 1.5%. CD45RO-negative, CCR7-positively selected cells formed the naive CD8 fraction, excluding terminally differentiated effector memory CD45RA+ cells. Sequenced sample: naive CD8+ T cells sorted from blood. Receptor source: a young man in good health.

The chain uses TRBV19 and TRBJ2-5, with 9 positions matching TRBD1. Germline loops: CDR1 LNHDA, CDR2 SQIVND (reference sequence). This CDR3 region has 19 residues. V lost 8 bases to trimming and J lost 0 bases; unmatched junction nucleotides: 19. For the CDR3, the DNA is TGTGCCAGTCGGGGGTACCGGGACAGGGATTCGGTGTACCAAGAGACCCAGTACTTC. Protein sequence: CASRGYRDRDSVYQETQYF.

The chain's CDR3 is CASSQATGAPGNTIYF. The CDR3 DNA sequence: TGCGCCAGCAGCCAAGCCACAGGGGCTCCTGGAAACACCATATATTTT. The gene calls are TRBV4-1 and TRBJ1-3; 7 positions match TRBD1. Trimming at V came to 1 base and at J to 2 bases, leaving 5 bases not matched to a gene. The CDR3 is 16 amino acids. Germline V CDR1 and CDR2: MGHRA, YSYEKL.

The J gene is TRBJ1-6, the V gene TRBV19; D ambiguous. The length of the CDR3 is 14 residues. V was trimmed by 0 bases and J by 10 bases, leaving 10 bases between them. Germline V gene sequence: CDR1 LNHDA, CDR2 SQIVND (reference sequence). The CDR3 here is CASSIEGIGSPLHF. The CDR3, as DNA: TGTGCCAGTAGTATAGAGGGAATCGGCTCACCCCTCCACTTT.